A selection of T cell receptor beta chains follows, all from one sample in a study of T cell responses to AZD1222 COVID-19 vaccine. Sequenced by immunoSEQ multiplex PCR; TCRdb stores in-frame clones only, minus some. The sample lists about 150,000 clones, over 75% occurring once. The sequencing used peripheral blood, collected on day 0 of AZD1222 vaccination. The receptor source for this set is an adult in good health. The CDR3 runs from the conserved cysteine through the conserved F or W. D genes are given only for firm matches. Not all rows give a size; the values are once, few, many and, for expanded clones, a class.

abundance: -; v_gene: TRBV11-1; j_gene: TRBJ1-2; d_gene: -; CDR3aa: CASSLRIASEGGYTF; CDR3nt: TGTGCCAGCAGCCTGAGGATCGCCTCCGAGGGCGGCTACACCTTC
abundance: -; v_gene: TRBV21-1; j_gene: TRBJ1-1; d_gene: -; CDR3aa: CASSNPKRSANTEAFF; CDR3nt: TGTGCCAGCAGCAACCCCAAGAGGTCGGCGAACACTGAAGCTTTCTTT
abundance: once; v_gene: TRBV7-7; j_gene: TRBJ2-3; d_gene: -; CDR3aa: CASSLGSGEVDTQYF; CDR3nt: TGTGCTAGCAGCTTAGGAAGCGGAGAGGTAGATACGCAGTATTTT
abundance: few; v_gene: TRBV4-3; j_gene: TRBJ2-5; d_gene: -; CDR3aa: CASSQARQISETQYF; CDR3nt: TGCGCCAGCAGCCAAGCCAGGCAGATCTCGGAGACCCAGTACTTC
abundance: -; v_gene: TRBV11-3; j_gene: TRBJ2-5; d_gene: -; CDR3aa: CASSFRGETQYF; CDR3nt: TGTGCCAGCAGCTTCCGTGGGGAGACCCAGTACTTC
abundance: -; v_gene: TRBV5-1; j_gene: TRBJ2-3; d_gene: -; CDR3aa: CASSPEGLALVTDSIDTQYF; CDR3nt: TGCGCCAGCAGCCCGGAGGGCCTAGCGCTGGTGACGGACTCAATAGATACGCAGTATTTT
abundance: -; v_gene: TRBV6-5; j_gene: TRBJ1-1; d_gene: -; CDR3aa: CASSKNTEAFF; CDR3nt: TGTGCCAGCAGTAAGAACACTGAAGCTTTCTTT
abundance: -; v_gene: TRBV24-1; j_gene: TRBJ2-1; d_gene: -; CDR3aa: CATSDLGDEQFF; CDR3nt: TGTGCCACCAGTGATTTGGGGGATGAGCAGTTCTTC
abundance: once; v_gene: TRBV19; j_gene: TRBJ1-1; d_gene: TRBD1; CDR3aa: CASSHGQGEVTTEAFF; CDR3nt: TGTGCCAGTAGTCATGGACAGGGAGAGGTGACCACTGAAGCTTTCTTT
abundance: -; v_gene: TRBV7-2; j_gene: TRBJ1-4; d_gene: -; CDR3aa: CASSLVRGTANEKLFF; CDR3nt: TGTGCCAGCAGCTTAGTCCGGGGTACGGCTAATGAAAAACTGTTTTTT
abundance: -; v_gene: TRBV6-1; j_gene: TRBJ1-2; d_gene: -; CDR3aa: CASSETRIGLYGYTF; CDR3nt: TGTGCCAGCAGTGAAACGAGGATCGGACTCTATGGCTACACCTTC
abundance: -; v_gene: TRBV14; j_gene: TRBJ1-1; d_gene: -; CDR3aa: CASSQVHTRRPFF; CDR3nt: TGTGCCAGCAGCCAAGTTCACACTCGACGACCTTTCTTT
abundance: -; v_gene: TRBV6-1; j_gene: TRBJ2-2; d_gene: -; CDR3aa: CASSWWGTNTGELFF; CDR3nt: TGTGCCAGCAGTTGGTGGGGTACGAACACCGGGGAGCTGTTTTTT
abundance: -; v_gene: TRBV7-8; j_gene: TRBJ2-5; d_gene: -; CDR3aa: CASSLSRGGQETQYF; CDR3nt: TGTGCCAGCAGCTTATCGCGGGGAGGACAAGAGACCCAGTACTTC
abundance: few; v_gene: TRBV6-5; j_gene: TRBJ1-2; d_gene: -; CDR3aa: CASRSTGSAYGYTF; CDR3nt: TGTGCCAGCAGGTCGACGGGCAGCGCTTATGGCTACACCTTC
abundance: -; v_gene: TRBV15; j_gene: TRBJ2-5; d_gene: -; CDR3aa: CATSRAQETQYF; CDR3nt: TGTGCCACCAGCAGAGCACAAGAGACCCAGTACTTC
abundance: -; v_gene: TRBV7-9; j_gene: TRBJ2-1; d_gene: -; CDR3aa: CASRPPLERREQFF; CDR3nt: TGTGCCAGCAGGCCTCCACTAGAGCGTCGGGAGCAGTTCTTC
abundance: -; v_gene: TRBV19; j_gene: TRBJ2-7; d_gene: -; CDR3aa: CASHSYEQYF; CDR3nt: TGTGCCAGCCACTCCTACGAGCAGTACTTC
abundance: -; v_gene: TRBV18; j_gene: TRBJ2-5; d_gene: TRBD2; CDR3aa: CASSPTTSGGSGTQYF; CDR3nt: TGTGCCAGCTCACCGACGACTAGCGGGGGGTCGGGGACCCAGTACTTC
abundance: -; v_gene: TRBV7-2; j_gene: TRBJ2-3; d_gene: -; CDR3aa: CASSLVGTRRTDTQYF; CDR3nt: TGTGCCAGCAGCTTAGTGGGAACAAGACGCACAGATACGCAGTATTTT
abundance: once; v_gene: TRBV28; j_gene: TRBJ2-7; d_gene: -; CDR3aa: CASRGHGSSYEQYF; CDR3nt: TGTGCCAGCAGAGGTCACGGGAGCTCATACGAGCAGTACTTC
abundance: -; v_gene: TRBV7-6; j_gene: TRBJ1-2; d_gene: -; CDR3aa: CASSLFSRAGNYYGYTF; CDR3nt: TGTGCCAGCAGCTTATTTAGTCGCGCAGGGAACTACTATGGCTACACCTTC
abundance: -; v_gene: TRBV4-3; j_gene: TRBJ2-7; d_gene: TRBD1; CDR3aa: CASSQERTGTYEQYF; CDR3nt: TGCGCCAGCAGCCAAGAGCGGACAGGGACCTACGAGCAGTACTTC
abundance: -; v_gene: TRBV6-5; j_gene: TRBJ2-2; d_gene: TRBD2; CDR3aa: CASIDSGIRSGELFF; CDR3nt: TGTGCCAGCATCGATAGCGGGATCCGTTCCGGGGAGCTGTTTTTT
abundance: -; v_gene: TRBV18; j_gene: TRBJ1-2; d_gene: -; CDR3aa: CASSRGESYGYTF; CDR3nt: TGTGCCAGCTCGCGGGGGGAAAGCTATGGCTACACCTTC
abundance: -; v_gene: TRBV13; j_gene: TRBJ2-1; d_gene: -; CDR3aa: CASSPDRGGNNEQFF; CDR3nt: TGTGCCAGCAGCCCTGACAGGGGAGGGAACAATGAGCAGTTCTTC
abundance: once; v_gene: TRBV5-5; j_gene: TRBJ1-6; d_gene: -; CDR3aa: CASSPETGSPLHF; CDR3nt: TGTGCCAGCAGCCCCGAGACGGGTTCACCCCTCCACTTT
abundance: -; v_gene: TRBV30; j_gene: TRBJ1-1; d_gene: -; CDR3aa: CAWSWPGQGMRTEAFF; CDR3nt: TGTGCCTGGAGTTGGCCAGGGCAGGGAATGAGGACTGAAGCTTTCTTT
abundance: few; v_gene: TRBV28; j_gene: TRBJ1-2; d_gene: -; CDR3aa: CASRTGHYGYTF; CDR3nt: TGTGCCAGCCGGACGGGCCACTATGGCTACACCTTC
abundance: -; v_gene: TRBV27; j_gene: TRBJ1-5; d_gene: TRBD1; CDR3aa: CASRNVQGARPSNQPQHF; CDR3nt: TGTGCCAGCAGAAACGTCCAGGGGGCGAGACCCAGCAATCAGCCCCAGCATTTT
abundance: -; v_gene: TRBV19; j_gene: TRBJ2-5; d_gene: TRBD2; CDR3aa: CASSIPSSGTKETQYF; CDR3nt: TGTGCCAGTAGTATTCCCTCTAGCGGGACTAAAGAGACCCAGTACTTC
abundance: -; v_gene: TRBV2; j_gene: TRBJ2-5; d_gene: -; CDR3aa: CASSAPTWPEETQYF; CDR3nt: TGTGCCAGCAGTGCCCCTACTTGGCCTGAAGAGACCCAGTACTTC
abundance: many; v_gene: TRBV30; j_gene: TRBJ1-6; d_gene: -; CDR3aa: CAWSEQTSPLHF; CDR3nt: TGTGCCTGGAGTGAGCAGACCTCACCCCTCCACTTT
abundance: -; v_gene: TRBV7-9; j_gene: TRBJ1-1; d_gene: -; CDR3aa: CASSSLPRRDTEAFF; CDR3nt: TGTGCCAGCAGCTCTCTCCCTCGTAGGGACACTGAAGCTTTCTTT
abundance: -; v_gene: TRBV19; j_gene: TRBJ2-1; d_gene: TRBD2; CDR3aa: CASSTPIKREVSNEQFF; CDR3nt: TGTGCCAGTAGTACCCCCATCAAGCGGGAGGTGTCCAATGAGCAGTTCTTC
abundance: -; v_gene: TRBV27; j_gene: TRBJ1-6; d_gene: -; CDR3aa: CASSSRETPLHF; CDR3nt: TGTGCCAGCAGTTCCAGGGAAACACCCCTCCACTTT
abundance: -; v_gene: TRBV24-1; j_gene: TRBJ2-5; d_gene: -; CDR3aa: CATSSPGTQETQYF; CDR3nt: TGTGCCACCAGTTCCCCCGGGACTCAAGAGACCCAGTACTTC
abundance: -; v_gene: TRBV9; j_gene: TRBJ2-7; d_gene: -; CDR3aa: CASSVEGTQGSEQYF; CDR3nt: TGTGCCAGCAGCGTAGAGGGGACCCAGGGTAGCGAGCAGTACTTC
abundance: -; v_gene: TRBV19; j_gene: TRBJ2-7; d_gene: -; CDR3aa: CASSRDRQSEQYF; CDR3nt: TGTGCCAGTAGTCGGGACCGACAATCAGAGCAGTACTTC